This TCR beta chain is drawn from a study of T cell responses to AZD1222 COVID-19 vaccine. Measured with immunoSEQ multiplex PCR; TCRdb has only the in-frame clones, and not every one. The sample shows some 130,000 clones, around 90% of them seen only once. CDR1 and CDR2 from the germline V gene are MGHRA and YSYEKL. Deletions cut 4 bases from V and 2 bases from J, with 7 bases between. This CDR3 is built from 13 residues. General study findings and limits: Clonal diversity was possibly underestimated, and the donors were mostly white British, with more females. Within unmutated variant regions lay the reported targets of nearly half of spike-specific TCRs. Every sample of the repertoires postdated the peak T cell response. The study found Spike-specific TCR breadth and depth rose after two AZD1222 doses.

To note about this clone: Its antigen is unknown.

The chain has TRBV4-1 and TRBJ2-3; tentative D call: TRBD2 (5 bases). The sequenced sample was peripheral blood, obtained on day 0 of AZD1222 vaccination. The source is an adult in good health. CDR3 amino acids: CASSLEVTDTQYF. In DNA, the CDR3 is TGCGCCAGCAGCCTGGAGGTCACAGATACGCAGTATTTT.